This T cell receptor (beta chain) came from a study of blood T cell repertoires in COVID-19 (dated by TCRdb to about 2020). Turning to the overall study: The collaborator samples originated in the United States, Italy and Spain and spanned the acute and convalescent phases of COVID-19. Where available, HLA class I and class II types were obtained from metadata supplied by the sample provider rather than from assay-based typing. Sample metadata almost always included a de-identified subject ID, COVID-19 status, age in years and sex. Deeply sampled blood TCRbeta repertoires from subjects exposed to, actively infected with, or recovered from COVID-19 were included in the dataset. The material from the prospective study consisted of cDNA or gDNA derived from T cells, B-cell-depleted T cells, or PBMCs. The repertoires were made available in a free public database intended to serve as a resource for research on the immune response to SARS-CoV-2. Samples were obtained from the ongoing ImmuneRACE study (first 160 participants) and from over 1,000 subjects provided by 6 global collaborators.

Counted from cysteine to phenylalanine, this CDR3 has 17 amino acids. Solely the CDR3 DNA is kept, with 51 bases framed from the first base. V and J lose 6 bases and 4 bases, and a span of 21 bases separates them. Via the germline V gene, CDR1 is SGHTA and CDR2 FQGNSA. What the research found in general, with its limitations: The quantity of clinical and demographic metadata differed by source and by participant and was supplied without curation.

The collaborating institutions used their own protocols to collect whole blood in K2EDTA tubes. For TCRbeta analysis, collaborators shipped samples in one of three forms: frozen whole blood, isolated PBMCs, or DNA extracted from either of those sample types. Worth noting for this clone: Its antigen remains unidentified. No qualities accompany the bases; no much larger clone lies one base away.

The immunoSEQ Assay, a bias-controlled multiplex PCR, was used to amplify TCRbeta CDR3 regions from genomic DNA. The paper's data handling went like this. Nucleated cell counts per sample were estimated from amplification of reference gene primers within the assay. Sequence reads were collapsed and filtered to measure the absolute abundance of every unique TCRbeta CDR3 rearrangement. For each sample, productive Simpson clonality was calculated as the square root of Simpson's diversity index over productive rearrangements. Here the immuneACCESS table is served through TCRdb, limited to in-frame sequences with V and J called. Missing clones are a known gap in these copies; in checked studies unresolved V genes cover under half, and the rest lacks a known reason. That table gives V, J and clone size, and the DNA gave D and trimming. In all, the sample holds 30,000 or so clones, and 82% of those were seen once. The ten largest clones add up to about 38% of the sample.

The chain links TRBV7-2 with TRBJ2-2, with a tentative D gene TRBD2 over 5 matching bases. The sample taken for sequencing was peripheral blood. The receptor was isolated from a man aged 80 or over with active or convalescent COVID-19. The CDR3 region: CASSGDLGEGVTGELFF. The nucleotide sequence is TGTGCCAGCAGTGGAGACCTTGGTGAGGGCGTCACCGGGGAGCTGTTTTTT.